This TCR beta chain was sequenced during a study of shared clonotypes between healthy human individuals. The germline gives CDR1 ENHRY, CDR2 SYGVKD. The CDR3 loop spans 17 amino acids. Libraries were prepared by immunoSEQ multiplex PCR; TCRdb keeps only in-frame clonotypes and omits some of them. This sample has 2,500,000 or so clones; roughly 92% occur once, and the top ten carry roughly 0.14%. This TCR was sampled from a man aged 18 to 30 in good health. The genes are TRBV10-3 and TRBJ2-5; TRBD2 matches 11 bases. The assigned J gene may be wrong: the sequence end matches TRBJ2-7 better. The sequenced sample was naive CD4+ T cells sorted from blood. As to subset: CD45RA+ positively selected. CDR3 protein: CAISEDLAGGNNYEQYF. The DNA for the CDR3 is TGTGCCATCAGTGAAGATCTAGCGGGAGGAAATAACTACGAGCAGTACTTC.